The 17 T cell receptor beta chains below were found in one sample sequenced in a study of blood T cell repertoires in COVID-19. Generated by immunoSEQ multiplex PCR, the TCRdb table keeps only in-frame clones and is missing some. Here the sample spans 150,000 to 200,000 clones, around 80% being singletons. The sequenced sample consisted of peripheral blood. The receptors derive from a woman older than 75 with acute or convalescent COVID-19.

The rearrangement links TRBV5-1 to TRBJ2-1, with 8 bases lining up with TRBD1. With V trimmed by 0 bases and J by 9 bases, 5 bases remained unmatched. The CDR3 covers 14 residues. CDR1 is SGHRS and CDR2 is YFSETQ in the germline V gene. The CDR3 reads CASSLGSQGAEQFF. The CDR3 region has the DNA TGCGCCAGCAGCTTGGGATCCCAGGGGGCTGAGCAGTTCTTC.

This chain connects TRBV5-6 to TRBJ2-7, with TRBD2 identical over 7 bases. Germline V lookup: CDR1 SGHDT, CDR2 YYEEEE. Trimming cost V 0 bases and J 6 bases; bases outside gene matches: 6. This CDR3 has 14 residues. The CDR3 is CASSLGLPGGEQYF. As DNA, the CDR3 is TGTGCCAGCAGCTTGGGGCTTCCGGGGGGCGAGCAGTACTTC.

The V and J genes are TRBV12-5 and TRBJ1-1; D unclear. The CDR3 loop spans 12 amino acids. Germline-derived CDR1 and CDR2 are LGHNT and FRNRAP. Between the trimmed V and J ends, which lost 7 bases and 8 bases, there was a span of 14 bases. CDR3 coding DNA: TGTGCTAGTGCTCTGGGAGCCCCCGAAGCTTTCTTT. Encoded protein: CASALGAPEAFF. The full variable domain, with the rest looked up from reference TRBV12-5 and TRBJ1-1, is DARVTQTPRHKVTEMGQEVTMRCQPILGHNTVFWYRQTMMQGLELLAYFRNRAPLDDSGMPKDRFSAEMPDATLATLKIQPSEPRDSAVYFCASALGAPEAFFGQGTRLTVV.

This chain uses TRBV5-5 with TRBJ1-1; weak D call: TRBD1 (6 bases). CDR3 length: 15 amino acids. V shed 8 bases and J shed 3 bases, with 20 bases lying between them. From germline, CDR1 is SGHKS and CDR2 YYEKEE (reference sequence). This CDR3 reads CASTGFQTRDTEAFF. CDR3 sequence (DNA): TGTGCCAGTACAGGGTTTCAGACGAGGGACACTGAAGCTTTCTTT.

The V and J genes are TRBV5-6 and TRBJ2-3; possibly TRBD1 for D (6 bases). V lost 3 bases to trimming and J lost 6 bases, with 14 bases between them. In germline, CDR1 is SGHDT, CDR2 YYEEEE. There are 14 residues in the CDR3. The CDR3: CASSSQGPSDTQYF. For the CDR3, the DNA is TGTGCCAGCAGCTCACAGGGTCCCTCTGATACGCAGTATTTT. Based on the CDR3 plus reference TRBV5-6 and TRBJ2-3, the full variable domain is DAGVTQSPTHLIKTRGQQVTLRCSPKSGHDTVSWYQQALGQGPQFIFQYYEEEERQRGNFPDRFSGHQFPNYSSELNVNALLLGDSALYLCASSSQGPSDTQYFGPGTRLTVL.

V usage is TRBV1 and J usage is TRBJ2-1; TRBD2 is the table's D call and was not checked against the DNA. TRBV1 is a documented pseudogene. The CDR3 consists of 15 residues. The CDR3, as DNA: TGCACCAGCAGCCAATGGAGCGGAACCTACAATGAGCAGTTCTTC. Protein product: CTSSQWSGTYNEQFF.

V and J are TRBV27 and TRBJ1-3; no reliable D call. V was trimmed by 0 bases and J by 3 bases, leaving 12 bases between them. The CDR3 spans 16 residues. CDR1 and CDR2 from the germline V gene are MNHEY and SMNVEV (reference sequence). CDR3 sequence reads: CASSLSGGKRGNTIYF. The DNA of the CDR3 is TGTGCCAGCAGTTTATCGGGCGGGAAACGTGGAAACACCATATATTTT.

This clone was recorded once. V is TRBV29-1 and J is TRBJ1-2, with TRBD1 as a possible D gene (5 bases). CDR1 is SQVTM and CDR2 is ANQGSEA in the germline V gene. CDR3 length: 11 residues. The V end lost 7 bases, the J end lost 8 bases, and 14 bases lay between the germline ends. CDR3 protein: CSAGGASGYTF. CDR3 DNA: TGCAGCGCCGGCGGGGCTTCAGGCTACACCTTC.

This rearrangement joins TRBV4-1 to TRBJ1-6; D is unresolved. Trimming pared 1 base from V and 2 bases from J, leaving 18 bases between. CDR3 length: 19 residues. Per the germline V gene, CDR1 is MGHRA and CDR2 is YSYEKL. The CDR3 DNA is TGCGCCAGCAGCCAAGTTATTAGCGGGGTACGGGCCTATAATTCACCCCTCCACTTT. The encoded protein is CASSQVISGVRAYNSPLHF.

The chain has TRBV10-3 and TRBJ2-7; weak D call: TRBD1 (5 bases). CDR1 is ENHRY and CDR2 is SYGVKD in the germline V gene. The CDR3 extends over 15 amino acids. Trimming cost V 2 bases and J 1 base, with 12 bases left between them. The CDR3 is CAISEPTRQSYEQYF. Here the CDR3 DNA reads TGTGCCATCAGTGAGCCGACTCGACAGTCCTACGAGCAGTACTTC.

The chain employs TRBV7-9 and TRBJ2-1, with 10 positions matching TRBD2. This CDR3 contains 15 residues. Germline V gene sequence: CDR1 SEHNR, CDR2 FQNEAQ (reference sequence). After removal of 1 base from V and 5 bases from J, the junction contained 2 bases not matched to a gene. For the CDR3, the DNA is TGTGCCAGCAGCTTAGGGACTAGCGGTCACAATGAGCAGTTCTTC. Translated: CASSLGTSGHNEQFF.

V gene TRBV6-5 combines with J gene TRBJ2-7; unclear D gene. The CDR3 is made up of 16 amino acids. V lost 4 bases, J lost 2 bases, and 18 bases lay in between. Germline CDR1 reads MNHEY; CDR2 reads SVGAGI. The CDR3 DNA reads TGTGCCAGCAGTTCGCCCGCGTCATCGTCCACCTACGAGCAGTACTTC. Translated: CASSSPASSSTYEQYF.

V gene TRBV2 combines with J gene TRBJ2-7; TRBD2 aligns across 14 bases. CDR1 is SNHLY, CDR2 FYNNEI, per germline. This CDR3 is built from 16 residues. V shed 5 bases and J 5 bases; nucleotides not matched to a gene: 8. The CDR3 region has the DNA TGTGCCAGCAGTCGCACCGGGACTAGCGGGAGCCACGAGCAGTACTTC. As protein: CASSRTGTSGSHEQYF.

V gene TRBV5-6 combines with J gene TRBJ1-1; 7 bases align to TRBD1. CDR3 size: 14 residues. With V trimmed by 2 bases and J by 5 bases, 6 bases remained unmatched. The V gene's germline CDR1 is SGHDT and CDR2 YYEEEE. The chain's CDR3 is CASSFGDRGTEAFF. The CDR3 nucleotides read TGTGCCAGCAGCTTCGGGGACAGAGGGACTGAAGCTTTCTTT. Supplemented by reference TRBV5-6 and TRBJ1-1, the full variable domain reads DAGVTQSPTHLIKTRGQQVTLRCSPKSGHDTVSWYQQALGQGPQFIFQYYEEEERQRGNFPDRFSGHQFPNYSSELNVNALLLGDSALYLCASSFGDRGTEAFFGQGTRLTVV.

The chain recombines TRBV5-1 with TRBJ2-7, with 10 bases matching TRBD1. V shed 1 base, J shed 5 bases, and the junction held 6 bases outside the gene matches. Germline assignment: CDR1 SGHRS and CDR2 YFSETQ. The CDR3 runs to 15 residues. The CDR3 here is CASSLTTGGFNEQYF. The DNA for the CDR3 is TGCGCCAGCAGCTTGACGACAGGGGGCTTTAACGAGCAGTACTTC. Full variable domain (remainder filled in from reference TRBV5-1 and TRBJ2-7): KAGVTQTPRYLIKTRGQQVTLSCSPISGHRSVSWYQQTPGQGLQFLFEYFSETQRNKGNFPGRFSGRQFSNSRSEMNVSTLELGDSALYLCASSLTTGGFNEQYFGPGTRLTVT.

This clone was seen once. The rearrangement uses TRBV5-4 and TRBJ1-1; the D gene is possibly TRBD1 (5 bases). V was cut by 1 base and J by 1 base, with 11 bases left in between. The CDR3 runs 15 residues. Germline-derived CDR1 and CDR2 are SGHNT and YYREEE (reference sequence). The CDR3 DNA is TGTGCCAGCAGCTTGAAAGGGCAGGGGAACACTGAAGCTTTCTTT. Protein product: CASSLKGQGNTEAFF.

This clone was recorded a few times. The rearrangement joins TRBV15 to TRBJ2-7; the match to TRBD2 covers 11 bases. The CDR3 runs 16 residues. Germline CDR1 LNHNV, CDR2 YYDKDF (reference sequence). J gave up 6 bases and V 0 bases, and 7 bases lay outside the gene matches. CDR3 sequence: CATSRDSLAGGGEQYF. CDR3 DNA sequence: TGTGCCACCAGCAGAGATAGCCTAGCGGGAGGTGGCGAGCAGTACTTC.